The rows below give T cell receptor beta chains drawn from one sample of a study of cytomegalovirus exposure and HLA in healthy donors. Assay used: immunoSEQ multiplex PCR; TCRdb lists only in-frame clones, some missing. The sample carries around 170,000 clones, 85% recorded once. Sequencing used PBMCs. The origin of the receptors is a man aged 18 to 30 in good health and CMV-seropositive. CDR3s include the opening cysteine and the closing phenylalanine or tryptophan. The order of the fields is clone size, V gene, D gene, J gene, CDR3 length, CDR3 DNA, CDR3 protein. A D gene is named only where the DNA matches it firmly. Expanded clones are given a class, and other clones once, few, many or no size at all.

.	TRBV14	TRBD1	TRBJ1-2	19	TGTGCCAGCAGCCAAGTGATCGTTGGAGAGGGACAGCCTAACTATGGCTACACCTTC	CASSQVIVGEGQPNYGYTF
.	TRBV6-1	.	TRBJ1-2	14	TGTGCCAGCAGTGAAGGCCGGGGAAACTATGGCTACACCTTC	CASSEGRGNYGYTF
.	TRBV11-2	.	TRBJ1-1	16	TGTGCCAGCAGCCCGGGACCGGGACACCTGAACACTGAAGCTTTCTTT	CASSPGPGHLNTEAFF
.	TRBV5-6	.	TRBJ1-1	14	TGTGCCAGCAACGAATTCCAGGCGAACACTGAAGCTTTCTTT	CASNEFQANTEAFF
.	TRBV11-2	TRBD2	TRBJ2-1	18	TGTGCCAGCAGCTTAGGCCCCCTTCTAGCGGGGTCGTACAATGAGCAGTTCTTC	CASSLGPLLAGSYNEQFF
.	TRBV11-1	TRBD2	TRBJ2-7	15	TGTGCCAGCAGCTTACGGGGACTAGCGGGGTACGAGCAGTACTTC	CASSLRGLAGYEQYF
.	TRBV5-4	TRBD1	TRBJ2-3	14	TGTGCCAGCAGCTTGAGACAGGGGATGAGGACGCAGTATTTT	CASSLRQGMRTQYF
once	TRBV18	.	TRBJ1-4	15	TGTGCCAGCTCACCACGAGGGGGGGCTAACGAAAAACTGTTTTTT	CASSPRGGANEKLFF
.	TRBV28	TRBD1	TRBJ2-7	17	TGTGCCAGCAGTCTCCTTCTGACGGGACAGGTGACCTACGAGCAGTACTTC	CASSLLLTGQVTYEQYF
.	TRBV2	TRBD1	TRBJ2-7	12	TGTGCCGGAGGACAGGGTTCCTACGAGCAGTACTTC	CAGGQGSYEQYF
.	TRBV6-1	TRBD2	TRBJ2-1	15	TGTGCCAGCCACCTCAGGGCGGGAGGGCCCAGCGGGCAGTTCTTC	CASHLRAGGPSGQFF
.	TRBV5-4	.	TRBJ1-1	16	TGTGCCAGCAGCCCAAATTACGGGGGGCCCGTTGCGGAAGCTTTCTTT	CASSPNYGGPVAEAFF
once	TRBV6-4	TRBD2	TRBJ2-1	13	TGTGCCAGCAGTCCCGGGACTATCAATGAGCAGTTCTTC	CASSPGTINEQFF
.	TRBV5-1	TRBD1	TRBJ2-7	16	TGCGCCAGCAGCTCCGGACAGGTCAGCGCTTATCTCGAGCAGTACTTC	CASSSGQVSAYLEQYF
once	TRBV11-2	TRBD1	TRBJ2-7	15	TGTGCCAGCAGCTTAGGGTGGACAGGGGGCCCAGAGCAGTACTTC	CASSLGWTGGPEQYF
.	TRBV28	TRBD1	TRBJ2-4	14	TGTGCCAGCAGACTGGGACAGGCCAAAAACATTCAGTACTTC	CASRLGQAKNIQYF
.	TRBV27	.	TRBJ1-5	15	TGTGCCAGCAGAAGGGACCGGGACATCAATCAGCCCCAGCATTTT	CASRRDRDINQPQHF
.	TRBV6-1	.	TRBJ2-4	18	TGTGCCAGCAGTGCGGGTACGGCAAGGTGGGGCGCCAAAAACATTCAGTACTTC	CASSAGTARWGAKNIQYF
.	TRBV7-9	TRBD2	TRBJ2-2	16	TGTGCCAGCAGCTTCCAAGGGACTAGTGAAACCGGGGAGCTGTTTTTT	CASSFQGTSETGELFF
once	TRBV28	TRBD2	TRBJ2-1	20	TGTGCCAGCACTCCCCTTAGCGGCGTTAGCGGGAGTGAGGCCTACAATGAGCAGTTCTTC	CASTPLSGVSGSEAYNEQFF
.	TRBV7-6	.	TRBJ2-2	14	TGTGCCAGCAGCCCGACAGTACTTTCCGGGGAGCTGTTTTTT	CASSPTVLSGELFF
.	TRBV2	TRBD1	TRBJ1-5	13	TGTGCCAGCAGTGAGGACAGGAATCAGCCCCAGCATTTT	CASSEDRNQPQHF
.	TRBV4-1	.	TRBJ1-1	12	TGCGCCAGCAGCCTTAGAACAGACGAAGCTTTCTTT	CASSLRTDEAFF
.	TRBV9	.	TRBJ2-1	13	TGTGCCAGCCAGGCGACAGGCTACAATGAGCAGTTCTTC	CASQATGYNEQFF
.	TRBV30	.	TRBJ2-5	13	TGTGCCTGGAGTGTACAGGGTCGGCAGACCCAGTACTTC	CAWSVQGRQTQYF
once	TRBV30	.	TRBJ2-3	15	TGTGCCTGGAATCGCGGGCCCTTGGCGGTAGATACGCAGTATTTT	CAWNRGPLAVDTQYF
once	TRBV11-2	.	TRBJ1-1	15	TGTGCCAGCAGCCAGGGGACCGGGAAAGAGACTGAAGCTTTCTTT	CASSQGTGKETEAFF
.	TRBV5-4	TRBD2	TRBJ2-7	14	TGTGCCAGCAGCTTACCCGGGACTAATGACGAGCAGTACTTC	CASSLPGTNDEQYF
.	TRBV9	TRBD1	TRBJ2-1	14	TGTGCCAGCAGCGCCGGGACAGGGTTTAATGAGCAGTTCTTC	CASSAGTGFNEQFF
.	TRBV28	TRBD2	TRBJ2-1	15	TGTGCCAGCAGTTTTGAAGCGGGGTCACGAGATGAGCAGTTCTTC	CASSFEAGSRDEQFF
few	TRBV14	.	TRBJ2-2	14	TGTGCCAGCAGCCAGGGCCGATACACCGGGGAGCTGTTTTTT	CASSQGRYTGELFF
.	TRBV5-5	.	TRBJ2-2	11	TGTGCCAGCAGCTTCATCAGGGAGCTGTTTTTT	CASSFIRELFF
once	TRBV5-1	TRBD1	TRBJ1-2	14	TGCGCCAGCAGCCAAGGACAGGGAGTAGGAGGCTACACCTTC	CASSQGQGVGGYTF
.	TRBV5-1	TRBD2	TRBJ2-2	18	TGCGCCAGCAGCTTGGGACTAGCGGGAGGATCGAACACCGGGGAGCTGTTTTTT	CASSLGLAGGSNTGELFF
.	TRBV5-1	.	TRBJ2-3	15	TGCGCCAGCAGCTTGGAACGGCGGGCCACAGATACGCAGTATTTT	CASSLERRATDTQYF
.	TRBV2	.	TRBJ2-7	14	TGTGCCAGCAGTGAACGGGCAGGGGACAACGAGCAGTACTTC	CASSERAGDNEQYF
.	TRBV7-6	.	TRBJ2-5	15	TGTGCCAGCAGCTTATGGGCCCAGGGGCAAGAGACCCAGTACTTC	CASSLWAQGQETQYF
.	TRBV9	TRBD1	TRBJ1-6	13	TGTGCCAGCAGCGGGACAGGGCTCTCACCCCTCCACTTT	CASSGTGLSPLHF
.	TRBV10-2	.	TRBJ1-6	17	TGCGCCAGCAGTGGGGATCTCGCGGGTTTCGGGAATTCACCCCTCCACTTT	CASSGDLAGFGNSPLHF
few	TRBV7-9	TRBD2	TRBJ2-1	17	TGTGCCAGCAGCCGTCAAATAGCGGGTCTTGGGGCCAATGAGCAGTTCTTC	CASSRQIAGLGANEQFF
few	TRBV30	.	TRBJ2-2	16	TGTGCCTGGAGTGTCATAATCACGGTACACACCGGGGAGCTGTTTTTT	CAWSVIITVHTGELFF
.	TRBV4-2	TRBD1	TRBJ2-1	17	TGTGCCAGCAGCCAAGATTTGGGGGGACAGGCCTACAATGAGCAGTTCTTC	CASSQDLGGQAYNEQFF
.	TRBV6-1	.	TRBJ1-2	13	TGTGCCAGCAGGGATGACAGCAACTATGGCTACACCTTC	CASRDDSNYGYTF
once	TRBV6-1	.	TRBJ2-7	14	TGTGCCAGCAGTGAAGCGGGACTGCCGAGGGAGCAGTACTTC	CASSEAGLPREQYF
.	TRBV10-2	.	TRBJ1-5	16	TGCGCCAGGTCGACACAGGGTAAGACGAGCAATCAGCCCCAGCATTTT	CARSTQGKTSNQPQHF
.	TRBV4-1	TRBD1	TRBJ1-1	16	TGCGCCAGCAGCACTGAAGGGACAGGGCGCCGCACTGAAGCTTTCTTT	CASSTEGTGRRTEAFF
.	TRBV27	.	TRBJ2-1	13	TGTGCCAGCAGAACGGACAGTTACAATGAGCAGTTCTTC	CASRTDSYNEQFF
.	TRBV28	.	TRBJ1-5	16	TGTGCCAGCAGCTTTGAGGGGGTTTTGGGCAATCAGCCCCAGCATTTT	CASSFEGVLGNQPQHF
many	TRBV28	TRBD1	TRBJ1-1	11	TGTGCCAGCAGTTGGGACAGGGAAGCTTTCTTT	CASSWDREAFF
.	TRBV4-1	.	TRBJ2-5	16	TGCGCCAGCAGCCCCTCCCCTATTCCCGTCCAAGAGACCCAGTACTTC	CASSPSPIPVQETQYF
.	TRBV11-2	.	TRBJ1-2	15	TGTGCCAGCAGCTTAGGATACAGTTCTAACTATGGCTACACCTTC	CASSLGYSSNYGYTF